The 9 T cell receptor beta chains given below trace back to one sample, sequenced in a study of regulatory T cells in long-lasting Graves disease. Regarding time point: persistent/refractory GD, antithyroid drugs over 5 years with positive TRAb. PBMC RNA served as the TCR library source. Construction of TCR beta libraries relied on iRepertoire HTBI primers and on Arm-PCR targeting CDR3 regions. TCRdb re-derived calls from the multiplex PCR reads in MiXCR, one entry per CDR3 protein. The sample has around 400,000 distinct CDR3 sequences; roughly a fifth are singletons. Sequences were derived from peripheral blood mononuclear cells (PBMCs), sampled when the disease was refractory, from a patient treated with antithyroid drugs. The receptors derive from a female donor with Graves disease.

The chain has TRBV7-9 and TRBJ2-7, with D tentatively TRBD1 or TRBD2 (5 bases each). The CDR3 has 16 amino acids. Trimming stripped 8 bases from V and 2 bases from J, with 22 bases between. The germline CDR1 and CDR2 sequences are SEHNR and FQNEAQ (reference sequence). As DNA, the CDR3 is TGTGCCAGCTCACTAGGGGATTCCGGGGCACCCTACGAGCAGTACTTC. Residues: CASSLGDSGAPYEQYF.

This clonotype occurred many times. The chain uses TRBV28 and TRBJ1-6, with no clear D. Germline loops: CDR1 MDHEN, CDR2 SYDVKM. V was clipped by 6 bases and J by 5 bases, with 14 bases between them. The CDR3 is made up of 15 amino acids. The chain's CDR3 is CASRALYTDNSPLHF. CDR3 in DNA: TGTGCCAGCAGGGCACTGTACACCGATAATTCACCCCTCCACTTT.

This clonotype was observed many times. The chain carries TRBV12-3 or TRBV12-4 and TRBJ2-5; 12 bases agree with TRBD1. The CDR3 covers 16 residues. The trim removed 6 bases at V and 5 bases at J, leaving 10 bases unmatched. CDR3 nucleotide sequence: TGTGCCAGCAGGCTAGAGGGACAGGGGGCGCTTGAGACCCAGTACTTC. Its protein is CASRLEGQGALETQYF.

A word on this clonotype: A read error may be the cause here, since a much bigger clone is one base away. The genes are TRBV5-1 and TRBJ1-2, with D unresolved. Per the germline V gene, CDR1 is SGHRS and CDR2 is YFSETQ. This CDR3 is built from 11 residues. Trimming took off 5 bases at V and 7 bases at J, with 9 bases between the two ends. The CDR3, as DNA: TGCGCCAGCAGGGAGGGTTCTGGCTACACCTTC. This sequence encodes CASREGSGYTF.

This clonotype was found many times. The chain joins TRBV10-3 to TRBJ2-7; 7 positions match TRBD1. With 7 bases clipped from V and 4 bases from J, the junction kept 4 bases outside the gene matches. The CDR3 contains 12 residues. Germline CDR1 and CDR2: ENHRY and SYGVKD. DNA of the CDR3: TGTGCCATCATGGGGACAGATTACGAGCAGTACTTC. Protein sequence: CAIMGTDYEQYF.

This clonotype was observed many times. The chain is built from TRBV2 and TRBJ2-5, with D perhaps TRBD2 (5 bases). The germline V and J ends were trimmed by 5 bases and 5 bases, with 9 bases remaining between them. The CDR3 is 12 residues long. CDR1 is SNHLY, CDR2 FYNNEI, per germline. The CDR3 nucleotides read TGTGCCAGCAGTCGTATAGCGGAGACCCAGTACTTC. This sequence encodes CASSRIAETQYF.

The chain couples TRBV5-1 to TRBJ1-4; maybe TRBD1 (6 bases). Germline-derived CDR1 and CDR2 are SGHRS and YFSETQ. V was trimmed by 3 bases and J by 7 bases, leaving 16 bases between them. The CDR3 consists of 15 residues. The CDR3 DNA is TGCGCCAGCAGCTCCGGGGGACACCCCGCTGAAAAACTGTTTTTT. As protein: CASSSGGHPAEKLFF.

This clonotype was detected many times. V is TRBV15 and J is TRBJ2-2; maybe TRBD1 (6 bases). Trimming stripped 2 bases from V and 1 base from J, with 11 bases between. Germline V lookup: CDR1 LNHNV, CDR2 YYDKDF (reference sequence). This CDR3 spans 16 amino acids. CDR3 sequence (DNA): TGTGCCACCAGCAGACAGGGGCCCCTGAACACCGGGGAGCTGTTTTTT. This translates into CATSRQGPLNTGELFF. The whole variable domain, filled in from reference TRBV15 and TRBJ2-2, reads DAMVIQNPRYQVTQFGKPVTLSCSQTLNHNVMYWYQQKSSQAPKLLFHYYDKDFNNEADTPDNFQSRRPNTSFCFLDIRSPGLGDTAMYLCATSRQGPLNTGELFFGEGSRLTVL.

The V and J genes are TRBV12-3 or TRBV12-4 and TRBJ2-7, with 13 nucleotides matching TRBD2. Trimming took 3 bases from V and 4 from J; bases not matched to a gene: 3. This CDR3 is 15 amino acids long. The CDR3 sequence is CASSFSTSGRYEQYF. As DNA, the CDR3 is TGTGCCAGCAGTTTCTCGACTAGCGGGAGGTACGAGCAGTACTTC.